The 27 T cell receptor beta chains given below trace back to one sample, sequenced in a study of blood T cell repertoires in COVID-19. Sequencing used immunoSEQ multiplex PCR; TCRdb keeps in-frame clones, though not all of them. The sample carries 250,000 or so clones, 82% recorded once. The sequencing sample was made of peripheral blood. The receptors derive from a woman of 80 years or more with acute or convalescent COVID-19.

The V call is TRBV7-2, the J call TRBJ2-3; a possible D gene is TRBD2 (5 bases). Germline V gives CDR1 SGHTA, CDR2 FQGNSA. The CDR3 contains 15 residues. Deletions cut 1 base from V and 2 bases from J, with 10 bases between. Written as DNA, the CDR3 is TGTGCCAGCAGCTTAGTCGGCGGGCCCACAGATACGCAGTATTTT. Translation gives CASSLVGGPTDTQYF.

The rearrangement joins TRBV13 to TRBJ2-1, with 8 bases fitting TRBD1. Germline trimming cut 5 bases from V and 7 bases from J; bases unmatched to any gene: 10. There are 15 residues in the CDR3. Looked up from germline, CDR1 is PRHDT and CDR2 is FYEKMQ (reference sequence). The CDR3 DNA is TGTGCCAGCAGCCAGCAGGACAGGGTTTGGAATGAGCAGTTCTTC. Its protein product is CASSQQDRVWNEQFF.

The chain joins TRBV9 to TRBJ2-1; a possible D gene is TRBD2 (6 bases). This CDR3 contains 17 residues. Per germline, CDR1 SGDLS and CDR2 YYNGEE. Trimming took 0 bases from V and 7 from J, leaving 20 bases between them. CDR3 region: CASSVGVGGVSFNEQFF. CDR3 DNA sequence: TGTGCCAGCAGCGTAGGTGTCGGCGGGGTCTCCTTTAATGAGCAGTTCTTC.

This clone appeared a few times. The V call is TRBV28, the J call TRBJ1-4; D unclear. Germline CDR1 is MDHEN and CDR2 is SYDVKM. Trimming removed 5 bases at V and 5 bases at J, with 9 bases between. The CDR3 runs 13 residues. DNA of the CDR3: TGTGCCAGCAGTCACGGGAGGAATGAAAAACTGTTTTTT. Translated: CASSHGRNEKLFF.

CDR3 nucleotide sequence: TGCGCCAGCAGCCAAGAAGCTAGCGGGAGCTTCTACGAGCAGTACTTC. It is translated as CASSQEASGSFYEQYF. This chain links TRBV4-1 with TRBJ2-7; 10 bases agree with TRBD2. The CDR3 has 16 amino acids. Germline trimming cut 0 bases from V and 3 bases from J; bases unmatched to any gene: 5. Germline loops: CDR1 MGHRA, CDR2 YSYEKL.

The CDR3 region has the DNA TGCGCCAGCAGCGGAACGGGACTAGCCGGTGAGCAGTTCTTC. Amino acids: CASSGTGLAGEQFF. This chain uses TRBV5-1 with TRBJ2-1; 9 bases align to TRBD2. Germline V gene lookup returns CDR1 SGHRS and CDR2 YFSETQ. This CDR3 spans 14 amino acids. The V gene end was trimmed by 4 bases and the J gene end by 9 bases; junction bases not matched to a gene: 8.

V is TRBV20-1 and J is TRBJ2-2; possible D gene TRBD2, 5 bases. The V end lost 3 bases, the J end lost 2 bases, and 10 bases lay between the germline ends. Looked up from germline, CDR1 is DFQATT and CDR2 is SNEGSKA (reference sequence). The CDR3 contains 14 residues. This CDR3 reads CSASPGFNTGELFF. The CDR3, as DNA: TGCAGTGCTAGTCCGGGGTTTAACACCGGGGAGCTGTTTTTT.

About this clone: At the DNA level, this CDR3 is encoded by other sequences in the same sample as well. The genes are TRBV7-3 and TRBJ2-5; 10 bases align to TRBD2. With 1 base clipped from V and 1 base from J, the junction kept 0 bases outside the gene matches. Germline V gene sequence: CDR1 SGHTA, CDR2 FQGTGA. The CDR3 has 15 residues. The CDR3 nucleotides are TGTGCCAGCAGCTTAATAGCGGGGGGCCAAGAGACCCAGTACTTC. Translation: CASSLIAGGQETQYF.

The genes are TRBV5-1 and TRBJ1-4, with a weak D call TRBD1 (6 bases). The V gene lost 4 bases and the J gene lost 5 bases, with 18 bases spanning the gap. The CDR3 runs to 16 residues. Germline assignment: CDR1 SGHRS and CDR2 YFSETQ. The CDR3 nucleotides read TGCGCCAGCAGCACGGCGGGAGGGGGAAAGAATGAAAAACTGTTTTTT. This encodes CASSTAGGGKNEKLFF.

The chain recombines TRBV5-1 with TRBJ1-5; D not certain. V lost 4 bases and J 9 bases, leaving 17 bases between the germline ends. The CDR3 spans 14 residues. Germline V gives CDR1 SGHRS, CDR2 YFSETQ. The CDR3 reads CASSPTTGSGPQHF. Written as DNA, the CDR3 is TGCGCCAGCAGCCCTACGACGGGGAGTGGGCCCCAGCATTTT.

The table lists this clone with a few counts. V gene TRBV7-8 combines with J gene TRBJ1-2; 9 nucleotides align to TRBD1. Germline V gene lookup returns CDR1 SGHVS and CDR2 FQNEAQ. Trimming at V came to 3 bases and at J to 0 bases, leaving 2 bases not matched to a gene. This CDR3 spans 15 amino acids. The DNA of the CDR3 is TGTGCCAGCAGCTTTCGGACAGGGGCTAACTATGGCTACACCTTC. Residues: CASSFRTGANYGYTF. Full variable domain (outside the CDR3, taken from reference TRBV7-8 and TRBJ1-2): GAGVSQSPRYKVAKRGQDVALRCDPISGHVSLFWYQQALGQGPEFLTYFQNEAQLDKSGLPSDRFFAERPEGSVSTLKIQRTQQEDSAVYLCASSFRTGANYGYTFGSGTRLTVV.

V is TRBV3-1 (or the pseudogene TRBV3-2) and J is TRBJ1-1; 8 nucleotides line up with TRBD1. V was pared by 1 base and J by 6 bases, with 16 bases of the junction left unmatched. From germline, CDR1 is LGHDT and CDR2 YNNKEL (reference sequence). The CDR3 is 18 residues long. The CDR3 DNA is TGTGCCAGCAGCCAAGCTCGTCGACCTGGGACAGGCCACTCTGAAGCTTTCTTT. It yields the protein CASSQARRPGTGHSEAFF.

The chain combines TRBV5-1 with TRBJ2-2; D may be TRBD2 (6 bases). Trimming pared 0 bases from V and 0 bases from J, leaving 9 bases between. The germline V gene encodes CDR1 SGHRS and CDR2 YFSETQ. This CDR3 is 16 amino acids long. The DNA for the CDR3 is TGCGCCAGCAGCTTGGAGGAGGGTACGAACACCGGGGAGCTGTTTTTT. Encoded protein: CASSLEEGTNTGELFF. The whole variable domain, filled in from reference TRBV5-1 and TRBJ2-2, reads KAGVTQTPRYLIKTRGQQVTLSCSPISGHRSVSWYQQTPGQGLQFLFEYFSETQRNKGNFPGRFSGRQFSNSRSEMNVSTLELGDSALYLCASSLEEGTNTGELFFGEGSRLTVL.

The chain recombines TRBV30 with TRBJ1-5; 12 bases align to TRBD1. Germline CDR1 and CDR2: GTSNPN and SVGIG (reference sequence). The CDR3 consists of 19 residues. V shed 1 base and J 7 bases; nucleotides not matched to a gene: 17. CDR3 DNA sequence: TGTGCCTGGAGTGGCCCCTCCGGGACAGGGGGCGGAGTTGCCCAGCCCCAGCATTTT. Its protein is CAWSGPSGTGGGVAQPQHF.

The chain links TRBV5-1 to TRBJ2-1; D may be TRBD2 (6 bases). V lost 4 bases, J lost 8 bases, and 13 bases lay in between. The CDR3 sequence is 13 residues long. Germline V gives CDR1 SGHRS, CDR2 YFSETQ. The CDR3 loop is CASSPNSGDEQFF. The CDR3 coding sequence is TGCGCCAGCAGCCCGAATTCGGGGGATGAGCAGTTCTTC.

The chain couples TRBV5-8 to TRBJ1-1; tentatively, D is TRBD1 (5 bases). CDR1 SGHTS and CDR2 YDEGEE come from the germline V gene. V was trimmed by 3 bases and J by 0 bases, leaving 9 bases between them. CDR3 length equals 14 residues. This chain's CDR3 is CASSSVRVNTEAFF. The CDR3 nucleotides read TGTGCCAGCAGCTCGGTCAGGGTGAACACTGAAGCTTTCTTT.

Only one count was recorded for this clone. The V and J genes are TRBV27 and TRBJ2-2; weak D call: TRBD1 (5 bases). The V gene lost 2 bases and the J gene lost 1 base, with 11 bases spanning the gap. The length of the CDR3 is 16 residues. CDR1 MNHEY and CDR2 SMNVEV come from the germline V gene (reference sequence). CDR3 nucleotide sequence: TGTGCCAGCAGTTTAAGGAAGGGGATGAACACCGGGGAGCTGTTTTTT. Amino acid sequence: CASSLRKGMNTGELFF.

The chain employs TRBV24-1 and TRBJ1-4; a possible D gene is TRBD1 (6 bases). The germline CDR1 and CDR2 sequences are KGHDR and SFDVKD. The CDR3 is made up of 18 amino acids. The germline V and J ends were trimmed by 4 bases and 4 bases, with 21 bases remaining between them. DNA of the CDR3: TGTGCCACCAGTGAACCAGGGGAAACCCGTCTGTATAATGAAAAACTGTTTTTT. This sequence encodes CATSEPGETRLYNEKLFF.

V usage is TRBV5-5 and J usage is TRBJ1-2, with 7 bases lining up with TRBD1. Germline V gives CDR1 SGHKS, CDR2 YYEKEE (reference sequence). J gave up 4 bases and V 3 bases, and 3 bases lay outside the gene matches. This CDR3 is built from 13 residues. CDR3 protein: CASSSGQSYGYTF. CDR3 nucleotides: TGTGCCAGCAGCTCGGGACAGAGCTATGGCTACACCTTC.

This chain links TRBV6-2 or TRBV6-3 with TRBJ2-1; 9 bases align to TRBD2. The CDR3 is 18 residues long. The V gene's germline CDR1 is MNHEY and CDR2 SVGEGT. The junction had 10 bases not matched to a gene; V was cut back by 2 bases and J by 2 bases. The CDR3 sequence: CASSYPSGAGGPYNEQFF. CDR3 coding DNA: TGTGCCAGCAGTTACCCGAGTGGAGCGGGAGGTCCCTACAATGAGCAGTTCTTC.

V gene TRBV27 combines with J gene TRBJ1-4; 7 bases align to TRBD1. This CDR3 has 15 residues. Germline V gives CDR1 MNHEY, CDR2 SMNVEV (reference sequence). After removal of 6 bases from V and 6 bases from J, the junction contained 10 bases not matched to a gene. The CDR3 spells CASRLWDSADEKLFF. As DNA, the CDR3 is TGTGCCAGCAGGCTCTGGGACAGTGCAGATGAAAAACTGTTTTTT.

The chain links TRBV15 to TRBJ2-3; tentative D call: TRBD2 (5 bases). The CDR3 is 16 amino acids. The V end lost 0 bases, the J end lost 1 base, and 11 bases lay between the germline ends. Germline V lookup: CDR1 LNHNV, CDR2 YYDKDF (reference sequence). CDR3 nucleotides: TGTGCCACCAGCAGAGATGTCCTAGCCGGCACAGATACGCAGTATTTT. The encoded protein is CATSRDVLAGTDTQYF.

This chain links TRBV20-1 with TRBJ2-7, with D possibly matching TRBD1 (6 bases). CDR3 size: 11 residues. V was pared by 4 bases and J by 4 bases, with 8 bases between. Germline values: CDR1 DFQATT, CDR2 SNEGSKA (reference sequence). The CDR3: CSATTGYEQYF. The CDR3 DNA sequence: TGCAGTGCTACCACAGGGTACGAGCAGTACTTC.

This clone was seen a single time. This CDR3 is CASSPSVTGELFF. The CDR3 DNA sequence: TGTGCCAGCAGCCCGTCCGTAACCGGGGAGCTGTTTTTT. This chain links TRBV6-6 with TRBJ2-2; no clear D gene. Germline V gene data show CDR1 as MNHNY and CDR2 as SVGAGI (reference sequence). The CDR3 length is 13 residues. V gave up 6 bases and J gave up 5 bases, with 10 bases separating them.

This chain uses TRBV30 with TRBJ1-2; a weak D match, TRBD1 (5 bases). The CDR3 is 15 amino acids. Germline CDR1 GTSNPN, CDR2 SVGIG (reference sequence). Trimming pared 0 bases from V and 1 base from J, leaving 12 bases between. CDR3 region: CAWSVPTGGNYGYTF. The CDR3 nucleotides read TGTGCCTGGAGTGTACCTACGGGGGGTAACTATGGCTACACCTTC.

This clone was found once. The rearrangement links TRBV19 to TRBJ2-3; 14 nucleotides line up with TRBD2. The germline V gene encodes CDR1 LNHDA and CDR2 SQIVND (reference sequence). There are 18 residues in the CDR3. The V gene end was trimmed by 5 bases and the J gene end by 0 bases; junction bases not matched to a gene: 7. CDR3 protein: CASSPTSGGAGSTDTQYF. The CDR3 DNA is TGTGCCAGTAGTCCGACTAGCGGGGGGGCCGGTAGCACAGATACGCAGTATTTT.

The genes are TRBV14 and TRBJ1-1; D gene ambiguous. V was trimmed by 0 bases and J by 5 bases, leaving 10 bases between them. The CDR3 runs 14 residues. CDR1 is SGHDN, CDR2 FVKESK, per germline. The CDR3 loop is CASSQDLVRTEAFF. CDR3 in DNA: TGTGCCAGCAGCCAAGACCTCGTGAGGACTGAAGCTTTCTTT.